This T cell receptor (beta chain) was identified during a study of T cell responses to AZD1222 COVID-19 vaccine. Some clones are missing from TCRdb's copy, which holds only in-frame ones; the method was immunoSEQ multiplex PCR. Of 100,000 to 150,000 clones listed, about 82% are singletons. This CDR3 contains 13 residues. Germline assignment: CDR1 DFQATT and CDR2 SNEGSKA (reference sequence). V dropped 3 bases and J dropped 7 bases, with 15 bases sitting between them. The origin of this receptor is an adult who received the MenACWY meningococcal vaccine as a control. The chain carries TRBV20-1 and TRBJ1-2; D remains unclear. This specimen was peripheral blood, taken 28 days after the second dose of the MenACWY control vaccine. The CDR3 sequence: CSASPDYLGGYTF. DNA of the CDR3: TGCAGTGCTAGTCCAGACTATTTGGGTGGCTACACCTTC.